This is a list of T cell receptor beta chains from one sample in a study of long-term antiretroviral therapy in people with HIV. Some clones are missing from TCRdb's copy, which holds only in-frame ones; the method was immunoSEQ multiplex PCR. The sample holds roughly 28,000 clones, roughly 90% seen once. Here the sequenced sample was unsorted PBMCs, taken 3.1 years after starting antiretroviral therapy. Source of these receptors: a man aged 18 to 29 with HIV. Both conserved end residues are part of each CDR3. The D gene is left open where the match is weak. Expanded clones get a size class; other rows say once, few or many, or leave the size out.

D | J | V | size | DNA | CDR3
. | TRBJ1-6 | TRBV6-5 | . | TGTGCCAGCAGCCGCGATCTTGATTCACCCCTCCACTTT | CASSRDLDSPLHF
. | TRBJ1-1 | TRBV2 | once | TGTGCCAGCAGTGAAGCGTTTTCTCACAACACTGAAGCTTTCTTT | CASSEAFSHNTEAFF
. | TRBJ2-1 | TRBV21-1 | . | TGTGCCAGCAGCAAAACCCTAGTAAATGAGCAGTTCTTC | CASSKTLVNEQFF
. | TRBJ1-3 | TRBV19 | . | TGTGCCAGCGGCAGGCGCCTCTCTGGAAACACCATATATTTT | CASGRRLSGNTIYF
TRBD1 | TRBJ1-2 | TRBV5-6 | . | TGTGCCAGCAGCTTTGTGAGGACCGGGACAGGTGATGGCTACACCTTC | CASSFVRTGTGDGYTF
. | TRBJ1-1 | TRBV23-1 | . | TGCGCCAGCAGTCATTGGGACAACATGAACACTGAAGCTTTCTTT | CASSHWDNMNTEAFF
. | TRBJ2-1 | TRBV29-1 | . | TGCAGCGCCCCTTCTGGAGGGGGGGTTTACAATGAGCAGTTCTTC | CSAPSGGGVYNEQFF
TRBD2 | TRBJ2-1 | TRBV5-4 | . | TGTGCCAGCAGCCAAACGACTAGCGGGAATGGTGAGCAGTTCTTC | CASSQTTSGNGEQFF
TRBD2 | TRBJ2-1 | TRBV19 | . | TGTGCCAGTAGTATACCTAGCGGGAGGGTCAATGAGCAGTTCTTC | CASSIPSGRVNEQFF
TRBD2 | TRBJ2-3 | TRBV9 | . | TGTGCCAGCAGTGCCGGGACTAGCGGGAGTCTCACAGATACGCAGTATTTT | CASSAGTSGSLTDTQYF
. | TRBJ1-4 | TRBV2 | . | TGTGCCAGCAGGGGAGACTCCAGCAATGAAAAACTGTTTTTT | CASRGDSSNEKLFF
. | TRBJ1-5 | TRBV19 | . | TGTGCCAGTAGTAGGAGGGGGGCCGACAATCAGCCCCAGCATTTT | CASSRRGADNQPQHF